This T cell receptor (beta chain) was retrieved from a study of T cells in Graves' hyperthyroidism and ophthalmopathy. Notes on the study in general: Model output signaled ophthalmopathy a median 6.5 months ahead of onset.

RNA transcripts were the template for amplifying TCR beta CDR3 regions. During a first-round RT-PCR of the TCR CDR3, the HTBI primer set was used. TCRdb re-derived calls from the multiplex PCR reads in MiXCR, one entry per CDR3 protein. Here the sample spans fewer than 350,000 distinct CDR3 sequences, around 20% being singletons. Turning to this clonotype: The antigen remains unidentified.

The ends were cut back, 3 bases at V and 9 bases at J, with 18 bases in the middle. The V gene's germline CDR1 is DFQATT and CDR2 SNEGSKA (reference sequence). The CDR3 spans 14 residues. The chain combines TRBV20-1 with TRBJ1-5; D not resolved. Material for sequencing was blood. The sequence was collected from a woman aged 50 to 65 with Graves' hyperthyroidism. The CDR3 protein is CSASDVRAVGPQHF. DNA of the CDR3: TGCAGTGCTAGTGATGTAAGGGCCGTAGGGCCCCAGCATTTT.